These T cell receptor beta chains were read from a single sample in a study of T cells after posttransplantation cyclophosphamide. The table came from immunoSEQ multiplex PCR; TCRdb's copy has only in-frame clones and leaves some out. The repertoire has approximately 28,000 clones, over 80% of them found once; the top ten carry roughly 0.26%. The sequencing input was naive CD4+ T cells sorted from PBMCs. The source is a woman aged 55 to 70 in good health, CMV-negative, and a related stem cell transplant donor. CDR3s include the opening cysteine and the closing phenylalanine or tryptophan. Fields, in order: clone size, V gene, J gene, D gene, CDR3 DNA, CDR3 protein. The D gene is left open where the match is weak. The size field is filled for only some rows; it gives once, few, many or a size class.

>-|TRBV19|TRBJ1-5|TRBD1
TGTGCCAGTAGTATGCCAGGGGGAGGCAATCAGCCCCAGCATTTT
CASSMPGGGNQPQHF
>-|TRBV7-8|TRBJ1-6|-
TGTGCCAGCAGCTTACAGGACAGCACCATCTCACCCCTCCACTTT
CASSLQDSTISPLHF
>-|TRBV6-5|TRBJ1-1|-
TGTGCCACCTGGACAGCCCTGAACACTGAAGCTTTCTTT
CATWTALNTEAFF
>-|TRBV18|TRBJ1-1|TRBD1
TGTGCCAGCTCAACAACTACAGGGGGAGACACTGAAGCTTTCTTT
CASSTTTGGDTEAFF
>once|TRBV19|TRBJ1-1|-
TGTGCCAGTAGCTCGAACGCAGCGATCGACAGTGAAGCTTTCTTT
CASSSNAAIDSEAFF
>-|TRBV6-5|TRBJ2-7|-
TGTGCCAGCCGAACTACTGGGGGCTTCTCCTACGAGCAGTACTTC
CASRTTGGFSYEQYF
>few|TRBV7-3|TRBJ1-1|TRBD1
TGTGCCAGCAGCTTCTCGGACAGGGCCCAAGCTTTCTTT
CASSFSDRAQAFF
>-|TRBV6-6|TRBJ2-2|-
TGTGCCAGCAGTTACCGGACCGCCGGGAGCACCGGGGAGCTGTTTTTT
CASSYRTAGSTGELFF
>-|TRBV20-1|TRBJ1-2|-
TGCAGTGCGGACACCGGCTACACCTTC
CSADTGYTF
>once|TRBV6-5|TRBJ1-4|-
TGTGCCAGCAGTTACCAAACAGGGCTTCCCAATGAAAAACTGTTTTTT
CASSYQTGLPNEKLFF
>-|TRBV28|TRBJ2-7|-
TGTGCCAGCAGTTTAATGCGAAACCCCTCCTACGAGCAGTACTTC
CASSLMRNPSYEQYF
>once|TRBV18|TRBJ1-1|-
TGTGCCAGCTCACTGACAGCTGGGGCCCAGGCGGCTGAAGCTTTCTTT
CASSLTAGAQAAEAFF